A selection of T cell receptor beta chains follows, all from one sample in a study of T cell repertoires in cytomegalovirus infection. TCRdb reprocessed the reads with MiXCR, giving one entry per CDR3 protein. This sample yields hundreds of thousands of distinct CDR3 sequences, of which about 42% are seen a single time; about two fifths belongs to the top ten. These receptors have no identified antigens. The material was cultured PBMCs, obtained from culture after CMV antigen stimulation. These receptors were taken from a human donor in good health (CMV status not recorded). Some clones in this sample may be carry-over from other donors' samples. Each CDR3 is given with its conserved first and last residue. The order of the fields is J gene, clone size, D gene, V gene, CDR3 length, CDR3 DNA, CDR3 protein. A D gene is named only where the DNA matches it firmly. Clone sizes are given selectively: once, few, many, or a class where the clone is expanded.

TRBJ2-7	few	NA	TRBV12-3/TRBV12-4	15	TGTGCCAGCAGTTCCCCCAACGGGAGTGACTACGAGCAGTACTTC	CASSSPNGSDYEQYF
TRBJ2-7	NA	NA	TRBV7-9	16	TGTGCCAGCAGCTTAGGCTCACAGGGCCCAAACGTAATACGGTACTTC	CASSLGSQGPNVIRYF
TRBJ1-2	NA	TRBD1	TRBV5-6	15	TGTGCCAGCAGCTTGGAGCCAGGGGGAGACTATGGCTACACCTTC	CASSLEPGGDYGYTF
TRBJ1-1	NA	NA	TRBV7-6	13	TGTGCCAGCAGCTTGGCAGGGGAGTCAGGACTTTTCTTT	CASSLAGESGLFF
TRBJ1-5	few	NA	TRBV7-2	14	TGTGCCAGCAGCTTATATTCCGGGATTCAGCCCCAGCATTTT	CASSLYSGIQPQHF
TRBJ2-2	once	TRBD1	TRBV6-2/TRBV6-3	15	TGTGCCAGCAGCCAGTTGACAGGGGCCACCGGGGAGCTGTTTTTT	CASSQLTGATGELFF
TRBJ1-1	once	TRBD1	TRBV6-6	18	TGTGCCAGCAGTTACTCCTTCTCCCCAGGGGGCTTTGACACTGAAGCTTTCTTT	CASSYSFSPGGFDTEAFF
TRBJ1-1	NA	TRBD1	TRBV5-6	14	TGTGCCAGCAGCTGGGACAGGTCGAACACTGAAGCTTTCTTT	CASSWDRSNTEAFF
TRBJ2-3	NA	NA	TRBV7-2	13	TGTGCCAGCGCGAGGGTATTCGCAGATACGCAGTATTTT	CASARVFADTQYF
TRBJ2-6	NA	NA	TRBV19	19	TGTGCCAGTAGTACCAAACCAACCGGAACGAGCTCTGGGGCCAACGTCCTGACTTTC	CASSTKPTGTSSGANVLTF
TRBJ2-3	NA	NA	TRBV7-9	15	TGTGCCAGCAGCTCCAGGGTTTCCTGGGGGGATACGCAGTATTTT	CASSSRVSWGDTQYF
TRBJ2-5	few	TRBD2	TRBV2	15	TGTGCCAGCAGGGAGACTAGCGGGGGAGCAGAGACCCAGTACTTC	CASRETSGGAETQYF
TRBJ2-7	NA	NA	TRBV12-3/TRBV12-4	13	TGTGCCAGCAGTTTATCCCCATTGGACGAGCAGTACTTC	CASSLSPLDEQYF
TRBJ2-2	few	NA	TRBV7-2	17	TGTGCCAGCAGCTTAGGGGCAGGGTCTCATCGGACCGGGGAGCTGTTTTTT	CASSLGAGSHRTGELFF
TRBJ2-7	NA	TRBD2	TRBV7-6	16	TGTGCCAGCAGCCCCGGAGGGGCTAGCGGGATCTACGAGCAGTACTTC	CASSPGGASGIYEQYF
TRBJ1-1	NA	NA	TRBV7-9	13	TGTGCCAGCAGTCAGATAACAGGGCGAGGTATTTTCTTT	CASSQITGRGIFF
TRBJ1-3	NA	NA	TRBV2	13	TGTGCCAGCTACACGATCTCTGGAAACACCATATATTTT	CASYTISGNTIYF
TRBJ2-1	NA	NA	TRBV5-5	14	TGTGCCAGCAGCTTTGTCGTCGGCAGCAATGAGCAGTTCTTC	CASSFVVGSNEQFF
TRBJ2-7	few	NA	TRBV4-1	12	TGCGCCAGCAGCCAATCTGTAGGACAGCAGTACTTC	CASSQSVGQQYF
TRBJ2-3	NA	NA	TRBV5-6	16	TGTGCCAGCAGCTTGGCTAGGGCACGAAGCACAGATACGCAGTATTTT	CASSLARARSTDTQYF
TRBJ2-6	NA	TRBD2	TRBV6-2/TRBV6-3	16	TGTGCCAGCAGACCACAGCGGGGCCTGGGCCCCTACGTCCTGACTTTC	CASRPQRGLGPYVLTF
TRBJ2-2	NA	NA	TRBV4-1	16	TGCGCCAGCAGCCACCTATCGTGGGGAAAAACCGGGGAGCTGTTTTTT	CASSHLSWGKTGELFF
TRBJ1-6	NA	NA	TRBV28	12	TGTGCCAGCAGTTTACTGGGACTCGCCCTCCACTTT	CASSLLGLALHF
TRBJ2-1	few	TRBD2	TRBV19	21	TGTGCCAGTAGTAACCCCGGACTAGCGGGAGACCATATAAACTCCTACAATGAGCAGTTCTTC	CASSNPGLAGDHINSYNEQFF
TRBJ2-1	NA	NA	TRBV2	13	TGTGCCAGCTCCACAGGAGCTGGTGATGAGCAGTTCTTC	CASSTGAGDEQFF
TRBJ2-7	NA	TRBD1	TRBV11-2	14	TGTGCCAGCAGCTTTTACAGGGGAGTCGGCGAGCAGTACTTC	CASSFYRGVGEQYF
TRBJ2-7	NA	TRBD2	TRBV7-2	16	TGTGCCAGCAGCTTCGGACTAGTCAGTCTGACTTACGAGCAGTACTTC	CASSFGLVSLTYEQYF
TRBJ2-1	few	TRBD2	TRBV24-1	13	TGTGCCACCAGTGTTGCGGGAGTCGATGAGCAGTTCTTC	CATSVAGVDEQFF
TRBJ1-1	few	NA	TRBV4-1	14	TGCGCCAGCAGCCCGGGTGCGAGGGCCACTGAAGCTTTCTTT	CASSPGARATEAFF
TRBJ2-2	NA	NA	TRBV2	14	TGTGCCAGCTCTGGGATAAGGGACACCGGGGAGCTGTTTTTT	CASSGIRDTGELFF
TRBJ2-1	few	TRBD2	TRBV7-2	16	TGTGCCAGCAGCTTAGTGGCGGGAGCATCCTACAATGAGCAGTTCTTC	CASSLVAGASYNEQFF
TRBJ2-7	few	NA	TRBV7-9	13	TGTTCCAGCAGCTTAGGAAGAACCTACGAGCAGTACTTC	CSSSLGRTYEQYF
TRBJ2-1	NA	NA	TRBV5-1	15	TGCGCCAGCAGCCCCGCCTGGGGTGCTAACAATGAGCAGTTCTTC	CASSPAWGANNEQFF
TRBJ2-5	NA	NA	TRBV7-9	11	TGTGCCAGCAGCACCAGCGAGACCCAGTACTTC	CASSTSETQYF
TRBJ1-5	few	NA	TRBV7-9	17	TGTGCCAGCAGCTTAGGGTTATTGGGTGAGGGCAATCAGCCCCAGCATTTT	CASSLGLLGEGNQPQHF
TRBJ2-7	few	NA	TRBV11-2	14	TGTGCCAGCAGCTTAGTACGCGGTACGGGCGAGCAGTACTTC	CASSLVRGTGEQYF
TRBJ2-7	NA	NA	TRBV7-2	12	TGTGCCAGCAGCCTGGGCCCCTGGGAGCAGTACTTC	CASSLGPWEQYF
TRBJ1-1	NA	NA	TRBV12-3/TRBV12-4	12	TGTGCCAGCACAGGGCCAGTCGGTGAAGCTTTCTTT	CASTGPVGEAFF
TRBJ1-5	NA	NA	TRBV20-1	12	TGCAGTGTTCGACAGGGCAATCAGCCCCAGCATTTT	CSVRQGNQPQHF
TRBJ1-5	NA	TRBD1	TRBV7-9	15	TGTGCCAGCAGCTTCGGGACAGGGGACAATCAGCCCCAGCATTTT	CASSFGTGDNQPQHF
TRBJ2-5	NA	TRBD2	TRBV27	14	TGTGCCAGCAGTTCGGGGGGGGGGGCGAAGACCCAGTACTTC	CASSSGGGAKTQYF
TRBJ1-1	few	NA	TRBV19	14	TGTGCCAGTAGTATGGTGTTCGGGGTCACTGAAGCTTTCTTT	CASSMVFGVTEAFF
TRBJ2-5	NA	TRBD1	TRBV7-2	14	TGTGCCAGCAGCGCGGGACAGGGGTTTGGGACCCAGTACTTC	CASSAGQGFGTQYF
TRBJ2-7	NA	NA	TRBV5-4	14	TGTGCCAGCAGCCGGACCTCCATTATATCTGAGCAGTACTTC	CASSRTSIISEQYF
TRBJ2-1	NA	TRBD2	TRBV5-1	19	TGCGCCAGCAGCTTTTCCGGGACTAGCGGGAGCCTACGTGACAATGAGCAGTTCTTC	CASSFSGTSGSLRDNEQFF
TRBJ2-5	NA	TRBD1	TRBV7-8	16	TGTGCCAGCAGCCCCGGGACAGGGGCGCATCAAGAGACCCAGTACTTC	CASSPGTGAHQETQYF
TRBJ2-3	NA	TRBD1	TRBV15	18	TGTGCCACCAGCACCTTTTTGGACAGGGGGGTTGACACAGATACGCAGTATTTT	CATSTFLDRGVDTDTQYF
TRBJ2-3	NA	TRBD2	TRBV7-6	16	TGTGCCAGCAGCAAGGGACTACCAGCCTCCACAGATACGCAGTATTTT	CASSKGLPASTDTQYF
TRBJ2-1	NA	TRBD2	TRBV19	16	TGTGCCAGTAGTGGAAAGCGGGGGCCTTTTGAGGGTGAGCAGTTCTTC	CASSGKRGPFEGEQFF
TRBJ1-2	many	TRBD1	TRBV7-2	16	TGTGCCAGCAGCTTAGCAGGACAGGGGGAGAACTATGGCTACACCTTC	CASSLAGQGENYGYTF